The 12 T cell receptor beta chains listed next were all sequenced from one sample in a study of early T cells in non-severe SARS-CoV-2 infection. TCRdb reprocessed the 5' RACE reads via MiXCR and lists one record per CDR3 protein. The repertoire holds about 77,000 distinct CDR3 sequences, with approximately 15% as singletons. What was sequenced was whole blood. The receptors shown here come from an adult who was a healthcare worker with PCR-confirmed SARS-CoV-2 infection or an uninfected control (not recorded which).

V is TRBV29-1 and J is TRBJ2-7; 12 nucleotides align to TRBD2. The CDR3 contains 13 residues. Germline V gives CDR1 SQVTM, CDR2 ANQGSEA. V dropped 5 bases and J dropped 2; count of bases not matched to a gene: 1. CDR3 DNA: TGCAGCGTTCGACTAGCGGGGGCCTACGAGCAGTACTTC. Translation gives CSVRLAGAYEQYF.

As to this clonotype: A clone one base away is much larger, so this may be a read error. The J gene is TRBJ2-5, the V gene TRBV11-2; 7 nucleotides line up with TRBD2. There are 17 residues in the CDR3. Germline V gene lookup returns CDR1 SGHAT and CDR2 FQNNGV. V gave up 3 bases and J gave up 5 bases; unmatched junction bases: 15. CDR3 DNA: TGTGCCAGCAGCTTGGGACTAACGGGAGTTAAAGGGGAGACCCAGTACTTC. As protein: CASSLGLTGVKGETQYF.

CDR3 in amino acids: CASSSGGPGANVLTF. In DNA, the CDR3 is TGTGCCAGCAGCAGTGGGGGTCCTGGGGCCAACGTCCTGACTTTC. The rearrangement uses TRBV13 and TRBJ2-6; D tentatively fits TRBD1 or TRBD2 (5 bases each). This CDR3 is 15 amino acids long. From germline, CDR1 is PRHDT and CDR2 FYEKMQ (reference sequence). The ends were cut back, 5 bases at V and 2 bases at J, with 10 bases in the middle.

This clonotype was recorded a few times. This sequence joins TRBV20-1 and TRBJ2-3; 13 positions agree with TRBD2. CDR1 DFQATT and CDR2 SNEGSKA come from the germline V gene (reference sequence). V trimming: 3 bases; J trimming: 6 bases; junction bases outside the gene matches: 9. This CDR3 is built from 16 residues. In DNA, the CDR3 is TGCAGTGCTAGGCGAAGACTAGCGGGAGGCCCGGATACGCAGTATTTT. The encoded protein is CSARRRLAGGPDTQYF.

The chain carries TRBV12-3 or TRBV12-4 and TRBJ1-2, with a possible D match to TRBD1 (5 bases). The CDR3 has 15 residues. V shed 0 bases and J shed 3 bases, with 11 bases lying between them. In nucleotides, the CDR3 is TGTGCCAGCAGTTTAGCTGGGGCAGGGTACTATGGCTACACCTTC. Encoded protein: CASSLAGAGYYGYTF.

The rearrangement uses TRBV19 and TRBJ1-5, with 8 nucleotides matching TRBD1. Germline CDR1 LNHDA, CDR2 SQIVND (reference sequence). J lost 3 bases, V lost 4 bases, and 5 bases had no gene match. The CDR3 is made up of 15 amino acids. The CDR3 bases are TGTGCCAGTAGTAGCGGACAGGGTTACAATCAGCCCCAGCATTTT. It yields the protein CASSSGQGYNQPQHF.

This rearrangement joins TRBV3-1 to TRBJ2-1, with D uncertain. The CDR3 runs to 12 residues. Per the germline V gene, CDR1 is LGHDT and CDR2 is YNNKEL (reference sequence). V was pared by 4 bases and J by 7 bases, with 8 bases between. The DNA for the CDR3 is TGTGCCAGCAGCCCAGTCACAAATGAGCAGTTCTTC. Protein product: CASSPVTNEQFF.

V and J are TRBV27 and TRBJ2-5; D is perhaps TRBD2 (6 bases). Trimming removed 0 bases from V and 7 bases from J, with 21 bases in between. Germline V gene sequence: CDR1 MNHEY, CDR2 SMNVEV (reference sequence). The CDR3 loop spans 17 amino acids. This CDR3 reads CASSLSAGPPRDGTQYF. The DNA of the CDR3 is TGTGCCAGCAGTTTATCGGCGGGACCCCCTAGGGACGGGACCCAGTACTTC.

This sequence joins TRBV11-2 and TRBJ2-3; no firm D call. This CDR3 contains 12 residues. The germline CDR1 and CDR2 sequences are SGHAT and FQNNGV. The ends were cut back, 5 bases at V and 3 bases at J, with 6 bases in the middle. The CDR3 region is CASSAPTDTQYF. CDR3 in DNA: TGTGCCAGCAGCGCGCCTACAGATACGCAGTATTTT.

This clonotype appeared many times. This chain connects TRBV11-2 to TRBJ2-5; a possible D gene is TRBD2 (7 bases). The germline CDR1 and CDR2 sequences are SGHAT and FQNNGV. Trimming removed 2 bases at V and 4 bases at J, with 17 bases between. This CDR3 is built from 16 residues. CDR3 protein: CASSLSGAGVGETQYF. Here the CDR3 DNA reads TGTGCCAGCAGCTTATCAGGGGCGGGGGTAGGAGAGACCCAGTACTTC.

The chain is built from TRBV6-2 or TRBV6-3 and TRBJ2-5; a possible D gene is TRBD2 (6 bases). The CDR3 is made up of 14 amino acids. The germline V and J ends were trimmed by 7 bases and 4 bases, with 16 bases remaining between them. CDR1 is MNHEY, CDR2 SVGEGT, per germline. The CDR3 region has the DNA TGTGCCAGCACCCTCCGGTGGCGGGGAGAGACCCAGTACTTC. This gives the protein CASTLRWRGETQYF.

V gene TRBV28 combines with J gene TRBJ1-1, with D uncertain. The germline CDR1 and CDR2 sequences are MDHEN and SYDVKM. Trimming removed 5 bases at V and 0 bases at J, with 7 bases between. There are 13 residues in the CDR3. The CDR3 is CASSQAMNTEAFF. The CDR3 nucleotides read TGTGCCAGCAGTCAGGCCATGAACACTGAAGCTTTCTTT.